This note documents a single T cell receptor (beta chain) sequence. This CDR3 spans 12 amino acids. Germline-derived CDR1 and CDR2 are WNHNN and SYGVQD (reference sequence). V was shortened by 10 bases and J by 4 bases, with 12 bases between the two germline ends. Using immunoSEQ multiplex PCR, the repertoire was profiled, and TCRdb retains in-frame clones only, with some absent. The table has under 150,000 clones, 70% to 85% seen once. The entry originates in a study of T cell responses to AZD1222 COVID-19 vaccine. The receptor was isolated from an adult who received the AZD1222 COVID-19 vaccine. The sequences come from peripheral blood, collected 28 days after the second AZD1222 dose. J is TRBJ2-3 and V is TRBV10-1, with a possible D match to TRBD2 (5 bases). CDR3 in amino acids: CATAGHSDTQYF. The CDR3 region has the DNA TGCGCCACCGCGGGCCATTCAGATACGCAGTATTTT.